This T cell receptor (beta chain) came from a study of T cell repertoires in cytomegalovirus infection. Across the study: Indicated by public TCR beta signatures were CMV infection and matching HLA type.

Per germline, CDR1 DFQATT and CDR2 SNEGSKA (reference sequence). The V gene lost 3 bases and the J gene lost 2 bases, with 16 bases spanning the gap. The CDR3 consists of 15 residues. From the reads, TCRdb called clonotypes with MiXCR, one entry per CDR3 protein. The top ten clones hold over 25% of a sample with fewer than 200,000 distinct CDR3 sequences, around 15% of them seen once. This clonotype was recorded at least ten times. Antigen specificity is unknown. Study-level findings and limits: The response measured ex vivo was dominated by TCR beta clonotypes (HLA-C-restricted and CMV-specific).

The chain has TRBV20-1 and TRBJ2-5, with unresolved D. The sample comprised PBMCs. This receptor was identified in a human donor in good health (CMV status not recorded). Some clones in this sample may be carry-over from other donors' samples. CDR3 coding DNA: TGCAGTGCTAGGGGCCTATCGGCCCAACAAGAGACCCAGTACTTC. Its translation is CSARGLSAQQETQYF.